A single T cell receptor (beta chain) is shown here with its context. This sample stems from a study of T cell responses to AZD1222 COVID-19 vaccine. Germline values: CDR1 SGHTA, CDR2 FQGNSA. V shed 3 bases and J 1 base; nucleotides not matched to a gene: 7. This CDR3 has 17 amino acids. The assay was immunoSEQ multiplex PCR, and TCRdb's table has in-frame clones only and misses some. The data contain 150,000 or so clones, more than 85% of them singletons. V and J are TRBV7-2 and TRBJ1-2; 11 bases line up with TRBD1. Here the sequenced sample was peripheral blood, taken on day 0 of MenACWY control vaccination. This TCR came from an adult in good health. CDR3 in DNA: TGTGCCAGCAGCTTGAATCCCGGGACAGGGGGTAACTATGGCTACACCTTC. Amino acids: CASSLNPGTGGNYGYTF.